This TCR beta chain was observed in a study of T-cell reconstitution after alpha-beta-depleted transplantation in children listed by TCRdb under 2016. About the full investigation: Using TCR repertoire profiling, the study followed T-cell immune reconstitution in a quantitative way in children after TCRalphabeta/CD19-depleted allogeneic hematopoietic cell transplantation.

The CDR3 measures 17 amino acids from cysteine to phenylalanine. CDR3 DNA only is kept here, 51 bases in frame from base 1. CDR1 and CDR2 (SGHTA, FQGNSA) derive from the germline V gene. The junction shows trimming of 6 bases on V and 5 bases on J, and the gene matches do not reach 13 bases of it. Libraries were prepared through PCR. Sequencer: Illumina HiSeq 2500. Molecular barcoding was employed in the preparation of TCR libraries, with unique molecular identifiers being used to normalize TCRbeta repertoire quantification. Through fastp at Q25 and MiXCR, TCRdb rebuilt clones from the public reads, retaining in-frame beta chains. Each entry is one CDR3 protein sequence, shown with its most common DNA and genes. This sample comprises under 75,000 distinct CDR3 sequences, roughly 10% of them detected only once. Together, the top ten hold 13% of the sample. What the treatment or condition label conveys for this sample: allogeneic hematopoietic cell transplantation with graft depleted of TCRalphabeta T cells and CD19 B cells. TCRalphabeta/CD19-depleted allogeneic hematopoietic cell grafts were given to the transplant recipients, all of whom were children.

This clonotype was observed many times. Its recognized antigen is unknown. No base quality values were provided; no much bigger clone lies one nucleotide off. What the study reported, not specific to this receptor: The apparently early recovery of alphabetaT-cell counts about two months after transplant reportedly depended on only several hundred rapidly expanded clones that came from non-depleted graft cells. The frequencies of hyperexpanded clones fell over the following months, and after one year, T-cell counts and TCRbeta diversity were mostly attributed to newly produced T cells. In some patients, the high TCRbeta diversity seen at day 60 was put down to recipient T cells and intrathymic progenitors that had survived conditioning.

The rearrangement joined TRBV7-2 to TRBJ2-3, and TRBD2 matches 11 of the central bases. Here the sequenced sample was PBMCs, taken before TCRalphabeta/CD19-depleted stem cell transplant. The clonotype comes from a boy aged 5-17 years with acute myeloid leukemia, due to receive a stem cell transplant. CDR3 sequence: CASRGINSGRVKDTQYF. The nucleotide sequence is given as TGTGCCAGCAGGGGGATTAATAGCGGGAGGGTCAAAGATACGCAGTATTTT.